Sequencing of this T cell receptor beta chain was carried out in a study of T cell clones after liver transplantation. Turning to the study itself: Blood was drawn pre-transplant, before withdrawal, and after full or failed withdrawal. Broader study findings: The donor-reactive repertoire was only partly measurable in a couple of subjects, lacking donor cells.

The CDR3 is 13 amino acids. Germline-derived CDR1 and CDR2 are WSHSY and SAAADI. Trimming removed 6 bases from V and 1 base from J, with 7 bases in between. This clone appeared a few times. Antigen: not known. Method: immunoSEQ multiplex PCR; TCRdb's copy keeps in-frame clones and lacks some. Here the sample spans 65,000 to 95,000 clones, roughly 80% being singletons. The chain uses TRBV10-2 and TRBJ1-5, with D possibly being TRBD1 (5 bases). Sample: CD4+ T cells from blood, taken before liver transplant. This sequence originates from a human donor who received a liver transplant. The CDR3: CASRGQSNQPQHF. The CDR3 DNA reads as TGCGCCAGCAGGGGGCAGAGCAATCAGCCCCAGCATTTT.